This passage covers 18 T cell receptor beta chains from one sample sequenced in a study of blood T cell repertoires in COVID-19. TCRdb's copy holds only in-frame clones and misses some; the assay was immunoSEQ multiplex PCR. This table holds around 330,000 clones, 88% found once. The specimen was peripheral blood. The receptors here all came from a woman in her 30s with COVID-19, enrolled during active disease.

This chain links TRBV28 with TRBJ1-3, with 8 bases lining up with TRBD1. The CDR3 is 17 residues long. The V and J ends lost 5 bases and 0 bases, in that order; junction bases with no gene match: 9. CDR1 is MDHEN and CDR2 is SYDVKM in the germline V gene. The CDR3 nucleotides are TGTGCCAGCAGTCGACCCGGGACAGGATACTCTGGAAACACCATATATTTT. The encoded protein is CASSRPGTGYSGNTIYF. The full variable domain, rest sourced from reference TRBV28 and TRBJ1-3, is DVKVTQSSRYLVKRTGEKVFLECVQDMDHENMFWYRQDPGLGLRLIYFSYDVKMKEKGDIPEGYSVSREKKERFSLILESASTNQTSMYLCASSRPGTGYSGNTIYFGEGSWLTVV.

The chain couples TRBV5-1 to TRBJ2-6, with 8 bases identical to TRBD1. This CDR3 is built from 17 residues. V trimming: 3 bases; J trimming: 0 bases; junction bases outside the gene matches: 5. CDR1 is SGHRS and CDR2 is YFSETQ in the germline V gene. The CDR3 DNA is TGCGCCAGCAGCTCTGGGACAGGCAACTCTGGGGCCAACGTCCTGACTTTC. Translation: CASSSGTGNSGANVLTF.

This clone was detected many times. This chain's CDR3 is CASTRRRAMSTEAFF. CDR3 sequence (DNA): TGTGCCAGCACCAGGCGGCGGGCTATGAGCACTGAAGCTTTCTTT. This chain links TRBV11-1 with TRBJ1-1, with unresolved D. Germline-derived CDR1 and CDR2 are SGHAT and FQDESV (reference sequence). The CDR3 spans 15 residues. V lost 7 bases, J lost 4 bases, and 19 bases lay in between.

Here the CDR3 DNA reads TGTGCCAGTAGCCCGTTCAAGAGCTCCTACAATGAGCAGTTCTTC. As protein: CASSPFKSSYNEQFF. The chain has TRBV19 and TRBJ2-1; no reliable D call. CDR1 is LNHDA, CDR2 SQIVND, per germline (reference sequence). The CDR3 contains 15 residues. With 6 bases removed from V and 0 bases from J, the gap between germline ends came to 12 bases.

The chain employs TRBV6-5 and TRBJ1-1; 9 bases match TRBD1. The length of the CDR3 is 14 residues. J gave up 6 bases and V 6 bases, and 8 bases lay outside the gene matches. Germline V gene lookup returns CDR1 MNHEY and CDR2 SVGAGI. This chain's CDR3 is CASSHTGGAPEAFF. The DNA for the CDR3 is TGTGCCAGCAGCCATACAGGGGGCGCCCCTGAAGCTTTCTTT.

This clone is a singleton in its sample. Within the sample, other DNA sequences also encode this same CDR3. J is TRBJ1-2 and V is TRBV9; the D is unclear. The ends were cut back, 0 bases at V and 0 bases at J, with 9 bases in the middle. CDR1 SGDLS and CDR2 YYNGEE come from the germline V gene. The CDR3 runs to 15 residues. The CDR3 DNA sequence: TGTGCCAGCAGCGTAGAGCCGGGAGCTAACTATGGCTACACCTTC. Protein product: CASSVEPGANYGYTF.

V usage is TRBV6-2 or TRBV6-3 and J usage is TRBJ2-5, with D tentatively TRBD2 (6 bases). The CDR3 has 15 amino acids. Germline V gives CDR1 MNHEY, CDR2 SVGEGT. Trimming removed 7 bases at V and 3 bases at J, with 18 bases between. The CDR3 protein is CASTPRGSRKETQYF. CDR3 nucleotide sequence: TGTGCCAGCACCCCACGGGGGAGCCGGAAAGAGACCCAGTACTTC.

This clone has just one count. The rearrangement links TRBV28 to TRBJ2-1; 12 bases match TRBD1. Germline lookup yields CDR1 MDHEN and CDR2 SYDVKM. The CDR3 is made up of 16 amino acids. Trimming at V came to 4 bases and at J to 7 bases, leaving 8 bases not matched to a gene. The CDR3 region is CASSSAGTGGYNEQFF. The CDR3 DNA reads TGTGCCAGCAGTTCCGCCGGGACAGGGGGCTATAATGAGCAGTTCTTC.

V gene TRBV6-5 combines with J gene TRBJ2-7, with TRBD1 matching over 9 bases. This CDR3 has 14 residues. V lost 5 bases to trimming and J lost 2 bases; unmatched junction nucleotides: 4. Germline loops: CDR1 MNHEY, CDR2 SVGAGI. The CDR3 here is CASSQGQGTYEQYV. CDR3 sequence (DNA): TGTGCCAGCAGTCAGGGACAGGGCACCTACGAGCAGTACGTC.

The rearrangement uses TRBV5-4 and TRBJ1-5; D is perhaps TRBD1 (5 bases). The CDR3 consists of 13 residues. Germline V gene lookup returns CDR1 SGHNT and CDR2 YYREEE (reference sequence). Trimming took 4 bases from V and 6 from J, leaving 11 bases between them. CDR3 protein: CASSIDSRQPQHF. CDR3 sequence (DNA): TGTGCCAGCAGCATCGACAGTCGTCAGCCCCAGCATTTT.

The rearrangement links TRBV11-3 to TRBJ1-4; a possible D gene is TRBD1 (5 bases). This CDR3 contains 15 residues. CDR1 is SGHNT and CDR2 is YENEEA in the germline V gene. Trimming shortened V by 1 base and J by 8 bases, and 14 bases separated the two germline ends. Here the CDR3 reads CASSLGGAGQEKLFF. In nucleotides, the CDR3 is TGTGCCAGCAGCTTAGGCGGGGCCGGACAAGAAAAACTGTTTTTT.

The sample holds a few counts of this clone. J is TRBJ1-6 and V is TRBV13; no reliable D call. The CDR3 sequence is 13 residues long. The germline CDR1 and CDR2 sequences are PRHDT and FYEKMQ (reference sequence). Trimming removed 5 bases from V and 10 bases from J, with 12 bases in between. In nucleotides, the CDR3 is TGTGCCAGCAGCACCCAAACCCTATCACCCCTCCACTTT. This codes for CASSTQTLSPLHF.

This rearrangement joins TRBV14 to TRBJ2-1; the match to TRBD2 covers 9 bases. The CDR3 contains 16 residues. CDR1 is SGHDN, CDR2 FVKESK, per germline. The V segment lost 6 bases and the J segment 8 bases; nucleotides outside the gene matches: 14. In DNA form, the CDR3 reads TGTGCCAGCAGTTCTGGGGAGACCGGCGGGGGGGATGAGCAGTTCTTC. Translation gives CASSSGETGGGDEQFF.

CDR3 sequence: CASSDSASDEQFF. CDR3 coding DNA: TGTGCCAGCAGTGACTCCGCGTCGGATGAGCAGTTCTTC. The genes are TRBV6-4 and TRBJ2-1; D call uncertain. V was pared by 0 bases and J by 8 bases, with 8 bases between. Germline V gene sequence: CDR1 MRHNA, CDR2 SNTAGT. The CDR3 covers 13 residues.

The V call is TRBV12-3 or TRBV12-4, the J call TRBJ1-1, with D hard to call. The ends were cut back, 3 bases at V and 6 bases at J, with 11 bases in the middle. The CDR3 contains 13 residues. The CDR3 spells CASSFGGGAEAFF. Written as DNA, the CDR3 is TGTGCCAGCAGTTTCGGCGGAGGCGCTGAAGCTTTCTTT.

This sequence joins TRBV18 and TRBJ1-2; a weak D match, TRBD1 (6 bases). Between the trimmed V and J ends, which lost 5 bases and 8 bases, there was a span of 18 bases. The CDR3 is made up of 14 amino acids. Germline-derived CDR1 and CDR2 are KGHSH and LQKENI. CDR3 protein: CASSDGLVTGGYTF. In DNA, the CDR3 is TGTGCCAGCTCAGATGGATTGGTGACAGGAGGCTACACCTTC.

The CDR3 region is CASSWTGRQETQYF. In nucleotides, the CDR3 is TGTGCCAGCAGCTGGACAGGGCGCCAAGAGACCCAGTACTTC. This sequence joins TRBV5-6 and TRBJ2-5; 8 bases line up with TRBD1. The V segment lost 3 bases and the J segment 1 base; nucleotides outside the gene matches: 2. Germline CDR1 is SGHDT and CDR2 is YYEEEE. The CDR3 consists of 14 residues.

J is TRBJ2-2 and V is TRBV28, with 14 positions matching TRBD2. This CDR3 has 18 residues. CDR1 and CDR2 (germline): MDHEN, SYDVKM. The J segment lost 3 bases and the V segment lost 6 bases, leaving 9 bases of the junction unmatched. CDR3 residues: CASSPRTSGGTYTGELFF. DNA for the CDR3: TGTGCCAGCAGCCCCCGGACTAGCGGGGGGACCTACACCGGGGAGCTGTTTTTT.